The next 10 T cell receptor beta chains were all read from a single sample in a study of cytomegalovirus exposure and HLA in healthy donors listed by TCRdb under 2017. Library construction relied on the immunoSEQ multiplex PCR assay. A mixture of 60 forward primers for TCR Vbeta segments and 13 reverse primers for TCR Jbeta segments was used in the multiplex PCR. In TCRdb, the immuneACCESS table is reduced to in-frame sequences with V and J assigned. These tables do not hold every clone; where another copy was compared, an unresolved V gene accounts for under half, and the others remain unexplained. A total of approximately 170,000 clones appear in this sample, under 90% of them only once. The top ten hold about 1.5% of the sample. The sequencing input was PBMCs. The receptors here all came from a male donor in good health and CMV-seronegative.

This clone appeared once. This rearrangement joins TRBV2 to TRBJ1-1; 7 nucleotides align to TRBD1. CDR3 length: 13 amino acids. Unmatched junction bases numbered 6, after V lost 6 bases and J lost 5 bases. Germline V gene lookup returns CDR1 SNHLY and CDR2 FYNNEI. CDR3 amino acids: CASRKTGLTEAFF. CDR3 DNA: TGTGCCAGCAGAAAGACAGGGTTGACTGAAGCTTTCTTT.

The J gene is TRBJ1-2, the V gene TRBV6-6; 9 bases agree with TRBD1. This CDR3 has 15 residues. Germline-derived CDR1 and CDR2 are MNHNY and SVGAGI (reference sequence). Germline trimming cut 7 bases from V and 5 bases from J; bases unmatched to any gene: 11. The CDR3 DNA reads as TGTGCCAGCATAAGAGGGACAGGGAGTAGGTATGGCTACACCTTC. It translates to CASIRGTGSRYGYTF.

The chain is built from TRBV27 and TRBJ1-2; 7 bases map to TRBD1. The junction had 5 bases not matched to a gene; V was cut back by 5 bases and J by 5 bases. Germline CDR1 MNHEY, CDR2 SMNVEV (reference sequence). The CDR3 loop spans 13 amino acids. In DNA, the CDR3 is TGTGCCAGCAGTGGGGGACAGAGATATGGCTACACCTTC. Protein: CASSGGQRYGYTF.

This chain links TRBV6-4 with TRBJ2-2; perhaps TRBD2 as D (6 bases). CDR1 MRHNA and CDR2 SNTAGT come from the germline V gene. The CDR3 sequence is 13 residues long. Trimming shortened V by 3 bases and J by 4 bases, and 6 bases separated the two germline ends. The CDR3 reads CASSETSTGELFF. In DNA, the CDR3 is TGTGCCAGCAGTGAGACTAGCACCGGGGAGCTGTTTTTT.

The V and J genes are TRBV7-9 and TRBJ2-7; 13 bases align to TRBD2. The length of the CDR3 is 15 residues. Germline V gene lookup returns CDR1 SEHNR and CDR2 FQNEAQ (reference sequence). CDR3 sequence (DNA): TGTACCCTAGCTTTCACTAGCGGGGGGGCCTACGAGCAGTACTTC. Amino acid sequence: CTLAFTSGGAYEQYF.

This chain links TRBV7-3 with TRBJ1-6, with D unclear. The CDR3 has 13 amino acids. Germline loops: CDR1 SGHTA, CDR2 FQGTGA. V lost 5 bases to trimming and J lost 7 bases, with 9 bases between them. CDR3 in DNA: TGTGCCAGCAGCAACAAACAGAATTCACCCCTCCACTTT. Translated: CASSNKQNSPLHF.

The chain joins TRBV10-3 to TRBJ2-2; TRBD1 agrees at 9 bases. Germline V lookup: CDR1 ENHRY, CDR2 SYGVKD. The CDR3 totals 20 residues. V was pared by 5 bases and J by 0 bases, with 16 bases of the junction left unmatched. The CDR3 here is CAISSGQGNVLRTNTGELFF. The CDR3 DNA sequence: TGTGCCATCAGTAGCGGACAGGGGAACGTCTTGAGAACGAACACCGGGGAGCTGTTTTTT.

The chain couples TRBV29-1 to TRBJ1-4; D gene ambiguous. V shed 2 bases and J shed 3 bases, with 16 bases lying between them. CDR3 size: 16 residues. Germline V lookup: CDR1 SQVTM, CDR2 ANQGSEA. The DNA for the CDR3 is TGCAGCGTTGAAAATAGAGGCCCCGGTGCTAATGAAAAACTGTTTTTT. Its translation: CSVENRGPGANEKLFF.

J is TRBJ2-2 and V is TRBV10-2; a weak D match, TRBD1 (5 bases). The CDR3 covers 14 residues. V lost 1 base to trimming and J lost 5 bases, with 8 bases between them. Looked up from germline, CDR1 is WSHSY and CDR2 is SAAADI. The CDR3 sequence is CASSELQGTGELFF. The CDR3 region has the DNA TGCGCCAGCAGTGAGTTGCAGGGTACCGGGGAGCTGTTTTTT.

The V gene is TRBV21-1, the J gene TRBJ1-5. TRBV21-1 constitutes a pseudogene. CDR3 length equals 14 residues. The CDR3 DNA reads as TGTGCCAGCAGCAGGCCGGGTATTGATCAGCCCCAGCATTTT. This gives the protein CASSRPGIDQPQHF.